This T cell receptor beta chain appears in the sequencing data of a study of blood T cell repertoires in COVID-19. The V gene lost 3 bases and the J gene lost 2 bases, with 23 bases spanning the gap. This CDR3 region has 18 residues. Germline loops: CDR1 SGHVS, CDR2 FQNEAQ. This table comes from immunoSEQ multiplex PCR, and its TCRdb copy is limited to in-frame clones, with some not included. Here the sample spans around 300,000 clones, 80% to 90% being singletons. The sample taken for sequencing was PBMCs or T cells enriched from blood (not recorded which). The V and J genes are TRBV7-8 and TRBJ2-7; maybe TRBD2 (6 bases). This sequence originates from a man aged 25 to 45 who had recovered from COVID-19. This CDR3 is CASSFLGWRGDSTYEQYF. The CDR3 bases are TGTGCCAGCAGCTTCTTAGGGTGGCGGGGAGACTCCACCTACGAGCAGTACTTC.